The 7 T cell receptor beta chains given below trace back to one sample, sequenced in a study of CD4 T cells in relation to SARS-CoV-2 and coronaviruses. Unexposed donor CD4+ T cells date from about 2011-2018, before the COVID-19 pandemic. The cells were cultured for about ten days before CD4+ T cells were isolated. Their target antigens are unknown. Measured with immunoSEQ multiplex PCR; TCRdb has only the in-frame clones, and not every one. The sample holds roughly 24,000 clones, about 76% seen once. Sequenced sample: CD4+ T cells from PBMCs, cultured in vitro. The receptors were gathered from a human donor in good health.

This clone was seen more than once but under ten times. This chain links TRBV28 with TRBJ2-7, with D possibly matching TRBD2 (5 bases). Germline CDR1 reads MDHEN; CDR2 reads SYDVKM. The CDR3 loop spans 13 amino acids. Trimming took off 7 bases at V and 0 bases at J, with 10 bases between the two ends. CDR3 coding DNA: TGTGCCAGCAATCCAGCGGACTCCTACGAGCAGTACTTC. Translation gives CASNPADSYEQYF.

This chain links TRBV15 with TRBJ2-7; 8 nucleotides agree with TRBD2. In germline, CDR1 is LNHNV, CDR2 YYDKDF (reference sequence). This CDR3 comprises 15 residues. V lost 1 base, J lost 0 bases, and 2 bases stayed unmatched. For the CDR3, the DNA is TGTGCCACCAGCAGAGTAGCGGGAAGCTCCTACGAGCAGTACTTC. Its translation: CATSRVAGSSYEQYF.

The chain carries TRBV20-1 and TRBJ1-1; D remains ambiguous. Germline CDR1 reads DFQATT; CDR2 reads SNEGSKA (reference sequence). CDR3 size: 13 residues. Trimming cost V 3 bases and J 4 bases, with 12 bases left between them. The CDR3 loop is CSASPGSGTEAFF. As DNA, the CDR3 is TGCAGTGCTAGTCCGGGATCGGGCACTGAAGCTTTCTTT.

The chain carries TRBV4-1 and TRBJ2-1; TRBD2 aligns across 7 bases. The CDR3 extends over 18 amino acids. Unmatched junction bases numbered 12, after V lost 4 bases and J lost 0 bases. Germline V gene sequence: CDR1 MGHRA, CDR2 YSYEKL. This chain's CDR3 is CASSRREISLSSYNEQFF. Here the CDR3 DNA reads TGCGCCAGCAGCCGGCGGGAGATTTCCTTAAGCTCCTACAATGAGCAGTTCTTC.

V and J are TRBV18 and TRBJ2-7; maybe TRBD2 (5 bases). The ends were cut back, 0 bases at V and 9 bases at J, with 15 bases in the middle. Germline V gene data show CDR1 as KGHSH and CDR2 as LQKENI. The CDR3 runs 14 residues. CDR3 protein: CASSPPLAGKGQYF. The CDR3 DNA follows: TGTGCCAGCTCACCACCGTTGGCCGGGAAGGGGCAGTACTTC.

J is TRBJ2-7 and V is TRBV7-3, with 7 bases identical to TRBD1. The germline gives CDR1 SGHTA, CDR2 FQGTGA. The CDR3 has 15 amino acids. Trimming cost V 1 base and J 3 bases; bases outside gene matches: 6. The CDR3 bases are TGTGCCAGCAGCTTAAAAGGGGGCCCAGACTACGAGCAGTACTTC. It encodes CASSLKGGPDYEQYF.

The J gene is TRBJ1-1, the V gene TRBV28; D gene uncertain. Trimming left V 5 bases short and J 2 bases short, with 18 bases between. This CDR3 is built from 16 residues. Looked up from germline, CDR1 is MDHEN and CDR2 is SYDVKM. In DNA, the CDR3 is TGTGCCAGCAGTACCACCCCCGGCCAGCTAAACACTGAAGCTTTCTTT. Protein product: CASSTTPGQLNTEAFF.